This TCR beta chain was found in a study of regulatory dendritic cells for organ transplantation. As for this clone: Its cognate antigen is unknown.

Study results and limitations: Naive T cells showed high diversity, memory cells less, memory CD8+ least.

CFSE-labeled sorted T cells met regulatory or mature dendritic cells for approximately 5 days. There are 23 residues in the CDR3. CDR1 SGHRS and CDR2 YFSETQ come from the germline V gene. V trimming: 2 bases; J trimming: 5 bases; junction bases outside the gene matches: 29. TCRdb keeps only in-frame clones here, not all; method: immunoSEQ multiplex PCR. Here the sample spans some 18,000 clones, 70% to 85% being singletons. The receptor was isolated from a human donor in good health. The sequencing sample was made of memory CD4+ T cells from blood cultured with regulatory dendritic cells. Subset reported: CD45RO+ memory T cells. The genes are TRBV5-1 and TRBJ2-7; 12 bases line up with TRBD2. The CDR3 DNA reads TGCGCCAGCAGCTTTCTCCCCGGACTAGCGGGAAGGCCCCAAGCTCCTTCTTTCAACGAGCAGTACTTC. Its protein is CASSFLPGLAGRPQAPSFNEQYF.